This T cell receptor (beta chain) was profiled in a study of T cell responses to AZD1222 COVID-19 vaccine. Study-level findings and limits: At 160-218 and 743-854, vaccine-associated CD4 TCRs were dominant, and they spanned spike. Seropositive at baseline were only six AZD1222 recipients. It should be noted that donors were predominantly white British and more often female, and clonal diversity was possibly underestimated.

TCRdb's copy holds only in-frame clones and misses some; the assay was immunoSEQ multiplex PCR. The sample yields roughly 150,000 clones, 80% to 95% seen once. Comment on this clone: Its target is unknown.

The sequencing here drew on peripheral blood, taken on day 0 of AZD1222 vaccination. The source is an adult in good health.

The CDR3 sequence is CASSPGGNNSPLHF. CDR3 bases: TGTGCCAGCAGCCCCGGGGGAAATAATTCACCCCTCCACTTT. The rearrangement joins TRBV3-1 (or the pseudogene TRBV3-2) to TRBJ1-6, with TRBD1 as a possible D gene (5 bases). Trimming removed 4 bases from V and 5 bases from J, with 9 bases in between. CDR1 and CDR2 from the germline V gene are LGHDT and YNNKEL (reference sequence). CDR3 length equals 14 residues.